These T cell receptor beta chains were read from a single sample in a study of early T cells in non-severe SARS-CoV-2 infection. Each CDR3 protein gets one entry after TCRdb re-called the 5' RACE reads with MiXCR. Counted here are 70,000 to 90,000 distinct CDR3 sequences, approximately 12% occurring once; the ten biggest clones make up roughly 3.6%. The specimen sequenced was whole blood. The source is an adult who was a healthcare worker with PCR-confirmed SARS-CoV-2 infection or an uninfected control (not recorded which). The CDR3 runs from the conserved cysteine through the conserved F or W.

J gene | V gene | CDR3 protein
TRBJ2-7 | TRBV19 | CASSIYEQYF
TRBJ2-5 | TRBV4-1 | CASSQTMHETQYF
TRBJ1-2 | TRBV12-3/TRBV12-4 | CASSLGRNYGYTF
TRBJ2-3 | TRBV6-6 | CASDIVGGRGTDTQYF
TRBJ2-3 | TRBV29-1 | CSENTDTQYF
TRBJ2-1 | TRBV19 | CASANQGSYNEQFF
TRBJ2-3 | TRBV7-2 | CASSLGYTDTQYF
TRBJ2-5 | TRBV29-1 | CSGLAGGTQYF
TRBJ2-5 | TRBV6-6 | CASSYGSGLVQETQYF
TRBJ2-3 | TRBV2 | CASSRGHSADTQYF
TRBJ2-6 | TRBV7-9 | CASSQRGQVRSGANVLTF
TRBJ2-7 | TRBV27 | CASSLRDRGHEQYF
TRBJ2-3 | TRBV24-1 | CATSDFTAPSTDTQYF
TRBJ2-3 | TRBV27 | CASSSTSLLGHTQYF
TRBJ2-3 | TRBV3-1 | CASSSFHRGLTDTQYF
TRBJ2-7 | TRBV7-9 | CASSFSGTPYEQYF
TRBJ1-2 | TRBV29-1 | CSVATGGNGYTF
TRBJ2-3 | TRBV5-1 | CASSLSGGNTDTQYF
TRBJ2-7 | TRBV14 | CASSQGRPVLYEQYF
TRBJ2-7 | TRBV9 | CASSVGGGGGEQYF
TRBJ1-2 | TRBV3-1 | CASSHTGQGYGYTF
TRBJ2-4 | TRBV9 | CASSTRRGNIQYF
TRBJ2-1 | TRBV7-2 | CASSKETIYNEQFF
TRBJ2-2 | TRBV5-1 | CASSWGSYTGELFF
TRBJ2-5 | TRBV9 | CASSVSGETQYF
TRBJ1-1 | TRBV5-5 | CASDKPANTEAFF
TRBJ2-1 | TRBV18 | CASSPGGLAGVREQFF